The clone carrying this T cell receptor beta chain was counted between two and nine times. Clones were read by immunoSEQ multiplex PCR, and TCRdb kept only the in-frame ones, dropping some. The sample holds roughly 330,000 clones; over 75% are singletons and the top ten take under 6%. The data belong to a study of blood T cell repertoires in COVID-19. The length of the CDR3 is 15 residues. CDR1 is SGHKS and CDR2 is YYEKEE in the germline V gene (reference sequence). Trimming took 4 bases from V and 6 from J, leaving 19 bases between them. The rearrangement links TRBV5-5 to TRBJ1-2; D is possibly TRBD1 (5 bases). Sequencing was done on a sample of PBMCs or T cells enriched from blood (not recorded which). This sequence originates from a man aged 30 to 45 who had recovered from COVID-19. CDR3 bases: TGTGCCAGCAGCCGGCTGGGTCAGGGACTTGATGGCTACACCTTC. Protein product: CASSRLGQGLDGYTF.